Below, 18 T cell receptor beta chains from the same sample are listed, as sequenced in a study of T-cell memory formation after mild COVID-19. TCRdb called the 5' RACE reads again in MiXCR, with one record for every CDR3 protein. The sample comprises about 620,000 distinct CDR3 sequences, approximately 19% of which are singletons, and 12% rests with the top ten. The specimen sequenced was PBMCs or a T cell subset sorted from them (not recorded which). The receptors were sampled from an adult woman who had mild COVID-19 (a few samples of this study predate the infection). Cell type and time point are not known.

The J gene is TRBJ2-3, the V gene TRBV24-1; 8 bases align to TRBD1. Looked up from germline, CDR1 is KGHDR and CDR2 is SFDVKD. V lost 2 bases, J lost 6 bases, and 0 bases stayed unmatched. This CDR3 has 13 amino acids. CDR3 sequence (DNA): TGTGCCACCAGTGATTGGACAGGGGATACGCAGTATTTT. It translates to CATSDWTGDTQYF.

J is TRBJ1-1 and V is TRBV5-1; weak D call: TRBD1 (6 bases). V was clipped by 2 bases and J by 3 bases, with 11 bases between them. In germline, CDR1 is SGHRS, CDR2 YFSETQ. This CDR3 is built from 14 residues. The DNA of the CDR3 is TGCGCCAGCAGCTTCCGACAGGACCACACTGAAGCTTTCTTT. It specifies CASSFRQDHTEAFF.

The chain is built from TRBV30 and TRBJ2-2; D not certain. The V gene lost 5 bases and the J gene lost 6 bases, with 13 bases spanning the gap. Germline V gene data show CDR1 as GTSNPN and CDR2 as SVGIG (reference sequence). CDR3 length: 13 residues. The DNA of the CDR3 is TGTGCCTGGGCCGCTATTAACCCCGGGGAGCTGTTTTTT. The encoded protein is CAWAAINPGELFF.

This clonotype has at least ten counts. The J gene is TRBJ2-1, the V gene TRBV5-6; D unresolved. V dropped 4 bases and J dropped 9 bases, with 11 bases sitting between them. Germline assignment: CDR1 SGHDT and CDR2 YYEEEE. The CDR3 totals 12 residues. The CDR3 protein is CASSLSRGEQFF. The CDR3, as DNA: TGTGCCAGCAGCCTGAGCAGAGGTGAGCAGTTCTTC.

This clonotype turned up a few times. The chain couples TRBV6-1 to TRBJ1-5; 8 bases are a match to TRBD1. The CDR3 is made up of 16 amino acids. Germline V lookup: CDR1 MNHNS, CDR2 SASEGT. Germline trimming cut 8 bases from V and 0 bases from J; bases unmatched to any gene: 9. The CDR3 sequence is CASDGQGWYSNQPQHF. CDR3 coding DNA: TGTGCCAGCGACGGACAGGGATGGTATAGCAATCAGCCCCAGCATTTT.

The chain recombines TRBV20-1 with TRBJ2-7; D may match TRBD1 or TRBD2 (5 bases each). Between the trimmed V and J ends, which lost 0 bases and 0 bases, there was a span of 12 bases. In germline, CDR1 is DFQATT, CDR2 SNEGSKA (reference sequence). The CDR3 loop spans 15 amino acids. The CDR3 bases are TGCAGTGCTAGAGATGGGGCGACTACCTCCTACGAGCAGTACTTC. Amino acid sequence: CSARDGATTSYEQYF.

The gene calls are TRBV9 and TRBJ2-1; TRBD1 is a possible D gene (6 bases). The germline gives CDR1 SGDLS, CDR2 YYNGEE. V shed 0 bases and J shed 2 bases, with 6 bases lying between them. The CDR3 length is 14 residues. CDR3 in amino acids: CASSVGTAYNEQFF. CDR3 nucleotide sequence: TGTGCCAGCAGCGTAGGGACAGCCTACAATGAGCAGTTCTTC. Looking up the rest from reference TRBV9 and TRBJ2-1 gives the full variable domain: DSGVTQTPKHLITATGQRVTLRCSPRSGDLSVYWYQQSLDQGLQFLIQYYNGEERAKGNILERFSAQQFPDLHSELNLSSLELGDSALYFCASSVGTAYNEQFFGPGTRLTVL.

The gene calls are TRBV27 and TRBJ2-7; 9 bases are a match to TRBD1. The CDR3 covers 15 residues. Trimming at V came to 5 bases and at J to 1 base, leaving 6 bases not matched to a gene. The V gene's germline CDR1 is MNHEY and CDR2 SMNVEV (reference sequence). The DNA of the CDR3 is TGTGCCAGCAGTATGGGGACAGGGAGATCCTACGAGCAGTACTTC. This codes for CASSMGTGRSYEQYF.

This clonotype showed up just a few times. This chain connects TRBV29-1 to TRBJ2-3, with a weak D call TRBD1 (6 bases). The V gene's germline CDR1 is SQVTM and CDR2 ANQGSEA. The germline V and J ends were trimmed by 7 bases and 2 bases, with 16 bases remaining between them. The CDR3 runs to 14 residues. In DNA, the CDR3 is TGCAGCGCATCTATGGCAGGGGCCACAGATACGCAGTATTTT. Its protein product is CSASMAGATDTQYF.

This chain uses TRBV7-9 with TRBJ2-7, with 8 bases lining up with TRBD1. V trimming: 5 bases; J trimming: 5 bases; junction bases outside the gene matches: 8. Germline V gene lookup returns CDR1 SEHNR and CDR2 FQNEAQ (reference sequence). This CDR3 has 14 residues. CDR3 nucleotides: TGTGCCAGCAGCGGTACAGGGGGAATCGACGAGCAGTACTTC. Translating gives CASSGTGGIDEQYF.

The chain employs TRBV5-1 and TRBJ2-1; 7 nucleotides line up with TRBD1. Germline V gene lookup returns CDR1 SGHRS and CDR2 YFSETQ. Trimming cost V 4 bases and J 7 bases; bases outside gene matches: 5. The length of the CDR3 is 13 residues. The chain's CDR3 is CASSPGQLNEQFF. Written as DNA, the CDR3 is TGCGCCAGCAGCCCGGGACAGTTAAATGAGCAGTTCTTC.

There are a few counts of this clonotype. This chain joins TRBV7-3 and TRBJ2-4; D tentatively fits TRBD1 or TRBD2 (6 bases each). The germline V gene encodes CDR1 SGHTA and CDR2 FQGTGA. This CDR3 spans 15 amino acids. Trimming took 5 bases from V and 8 from J, leaving 19 bases between them. CDR3 nucleotide sequence: TGTGCCAGCAGCCCCCTAGGGGGGCCTGGGGACATTCAGTACTTC. Translating gives CASSPLGGPGDIQYF. Filled out from reference TRBV7-3 and TRBJ2-4, the complete variable domain reads GAGVSQTPSNKVTEKGKYVELRCDPISGHTALYWYRQSLGQGPEFLIYFQGTGAADDSGLPNDRFFAVRPEGSVSTLKIQRTERGDSAVYLCASSPLGGPGDIQYFGAGTRLSVL.

This clonotype came up a few times. V is TRBV6-2 or TRBV6-3 and J is TRBJ2-2, with 8 nucleotides matching TRBD1. CDR1 is MNHEY and CDR2 is SVGEGT in the germline V gene. The J segment lost 3 bases and the V segment lost 2 bases, leaving 8 bases of the junction unmatched. The length of the CDR3 is 17 residues. The CDR3 coding sequence is TGTGCCAGCAGTTACCACAGAAGGACAGGGTACACCGGGGAGCTGTTTTTT. It codes for CASSYHRRTGYTGELFF.

This sequence joins TRBV5-4 and TRBJ2-3, with D possibly being TRBD2 (5 bases). Germline V gene sequence: CDR1 SGHNT, CDR2 YYREEE (reference sequence). V was shortened by 5 bases and J by 4 bases, with 20 bases between the two germline ends. CDR3 size: 16 residues. The CDR3 DNA sequence: TGTGCCAGCAGTTTCGGACTCCCCACGGGCCCAGATACGCAGTATTTT. Translating gives CASSFGLPTGPDTQYF.

A few counts support this clonotype. The genes are TRBV6-1 and TRBJ1-1; 10 nucleotides align to TRBD1. V lost 3 bases, J lost 0 bases, and 10 bases stayed unmatched. This CDR3 comprises 18 residues. Per germline, CDR1 MNHNS and CDR2 SASEGT. The CDR3 sequence: CASSDKLAGTGVNTEAFF. As DNA, the CDR3 is TGTGCCAGCAGTGACAAACTCGCCGGGACAGGGGTGAACACTGAAGCTTTCTTT.

In this sample, this clonotype turned up many times. This chain uses TRBV19 with TRBJ2-4; either TRBD1 or TRBD2 may fit D (5 bases each). Germline CDR1 and CDR2: LNHDA and SQIVND (reference sequence). V gave up 3 bases and J gave up 1 base, with 16 bases separating them. The CDR3 totals 17 residues. The CDR3 loop is CASSMSRGYGAKNIQYF. CDR3 in DNA: TGTGCCAGTAGTATGTCCCGGGGCTACGGGGCCAAAAACATTCAGTACTTC.

This clonotype came up a few times. Written as DNA, the CDR3 is TGTGCCAGCAGCAATGGAACTGGGGGAGGGCAAGAGACCCAGTACTTC. Residues: CASSNGTGGGQETQYF. The chain recombines TRBV21-1 with TRBJ2-5; TRBD2 is the table's D call and was not checked against the DNA. TRBV21-1 is recorded as a pseudogene. CDR3 size: 16 residues.

The genes are TRBV6-5 and TRBJ1-2; no definite D call. This CDR3 comprises 14 residues. Looked up from germline, CDR1 is MNHEY and CDR2 is SVGAGI. Between the trimmed V and J ends, which lost 2 bases and 0 bases, there was a span of 7 bases. The CDR3 sequence: CASSYDGTNYGYTF. The CDR3 DNA reads as TGTGCCAGCAGTTACGATGGGACTAACTATGGCTACACCTTC.